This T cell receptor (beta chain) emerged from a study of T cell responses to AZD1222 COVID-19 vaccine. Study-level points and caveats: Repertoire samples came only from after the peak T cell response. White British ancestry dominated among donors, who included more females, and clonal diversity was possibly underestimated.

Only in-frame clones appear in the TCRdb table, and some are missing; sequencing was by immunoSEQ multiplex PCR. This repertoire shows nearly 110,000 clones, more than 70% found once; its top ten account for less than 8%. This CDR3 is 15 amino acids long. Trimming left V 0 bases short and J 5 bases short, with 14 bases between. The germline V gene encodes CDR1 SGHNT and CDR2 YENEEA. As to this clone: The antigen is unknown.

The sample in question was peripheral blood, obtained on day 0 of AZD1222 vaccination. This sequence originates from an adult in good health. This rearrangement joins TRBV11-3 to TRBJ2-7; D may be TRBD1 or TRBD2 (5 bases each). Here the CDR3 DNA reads TGTGCCAGCAGCTTAGAAGGGGTAGCGACTAACGAGCAGTACTTC. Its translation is CASSLEGVATNEQYF.